Listed here is a single TCR beta chain. This sample also contains other DNA sequences that code for the same CDR3. Clones were sequenced by immunoSEQ multiplex PCR, and TCRdb holds only the in-frame ones, with some missing. This repertoire shows 1.5 million to 1.9 million clones, 95% to 99% found once; its top ten account for approximately 0.44%. The CDR3 spans 15 residues. Trimming at V came to 1 base and at J to 4 bases, leaving 2 bases not matched to a gene. Germline V CDR1 and CDR2: LGHNA, YSLEER. This sample was included in a study of shared clonotypes between healthy human individuals. The receptor was derived from a man younger than 40 in good health. The specimen was naive CD4+ T cells sorted from blood. Subset denoted: CD45RA+ positively selected. The J gene is TRBJ2-2, the V gene TRBV4-3; the match to TRBD2 covers 8 bases. The CDR3 DNA sequence: TGCGCCAGCAGCCAAGTCCTAGCGGGCACCGGGGAGCTGTTTTTT. Translating it yields CASSQVLAGTGELFF.